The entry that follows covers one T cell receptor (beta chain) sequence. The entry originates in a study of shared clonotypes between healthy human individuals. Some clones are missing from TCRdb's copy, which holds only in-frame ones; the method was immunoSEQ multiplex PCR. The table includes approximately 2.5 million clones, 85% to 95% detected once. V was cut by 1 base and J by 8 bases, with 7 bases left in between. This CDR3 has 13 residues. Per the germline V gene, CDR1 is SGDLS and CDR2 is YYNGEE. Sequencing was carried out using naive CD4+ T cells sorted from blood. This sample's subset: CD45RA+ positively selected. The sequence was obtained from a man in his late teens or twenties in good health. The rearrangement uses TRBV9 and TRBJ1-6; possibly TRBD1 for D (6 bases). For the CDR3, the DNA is TGTGCCAGCAGCGTAAGGGGGGATTCACCCCTCCACTTT. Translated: CASSVRGDSPLHF.